This T cell receptor (beta chain) was identified during a study of chemoradiotherapy in HPV16-positive cancers. Sequencing used immunoSEQ multiplex PCR; TCRdb keeps in-frame clones, though not all of them. The sample holds some 12,000 clones; 86% are singletons and the top ten take over 2.5%. Over chemoradiotherapy, repertoires were sampled more than once. Regarding the study as a whole: Better recurrence-free survival went with HPV-responsive T-cell expansion in HPV16-positive patients. During treatment, candidate HPV-specific clones and E7-related motifs expanded in tumor.

V lost 6 bases to trimming and J lost 4 bases, with 7 bases between them. The CDR3 covers 11 residues. The V gene's germline CDR1 is MNHEY and CDR2 SMNVEV (reference sequence). Turning to this clone: Its target is not known.

The starting material was blood, obtained from a patient who underwent chemoradiotherapy. This sequence originates from a human donor with HPV-associated anogenital cancer. The chain has TRBV27 and TRBJ2-7; possible D gene TRBD2, 5 bases. CDR3 nucleotide sequence: TGTGCCAGCAGAGGACTTTACGAGCAGTACTTC. Its translation is CASRGLYEQYF.